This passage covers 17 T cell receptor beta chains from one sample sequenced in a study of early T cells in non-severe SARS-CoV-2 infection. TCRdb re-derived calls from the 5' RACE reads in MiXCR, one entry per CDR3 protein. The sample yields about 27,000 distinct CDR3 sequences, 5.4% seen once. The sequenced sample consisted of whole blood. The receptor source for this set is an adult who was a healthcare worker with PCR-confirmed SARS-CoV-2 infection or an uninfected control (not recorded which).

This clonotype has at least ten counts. This chain's CDR3 is CASSFSVTSGGYEQFF. In DNA form, the CDR3 reads TGTGCCAGCAGTTTCTCTGTGACTAGCGGGGGTTATGAGCAGTTCTTC. V usage is TRBV12-3 or TRBV12-4 and J usage is TRBJ2-1; 12 positions match TRBD2. The junction had 8 bases not matched to a gene; V was cut back by 3 bases and J by 8 bases. This CDR3 has 16 residues.

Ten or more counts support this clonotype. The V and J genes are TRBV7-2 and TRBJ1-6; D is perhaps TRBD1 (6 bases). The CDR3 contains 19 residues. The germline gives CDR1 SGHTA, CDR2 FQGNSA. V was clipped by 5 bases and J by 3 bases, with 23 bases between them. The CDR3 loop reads CASSRVSEGGGLYNSPLHF. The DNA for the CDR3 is TGTGCCAGCAGCCGAGTATCGGAAGGGGGAGGACTCTATAATTCACCCCTCCACTTT.

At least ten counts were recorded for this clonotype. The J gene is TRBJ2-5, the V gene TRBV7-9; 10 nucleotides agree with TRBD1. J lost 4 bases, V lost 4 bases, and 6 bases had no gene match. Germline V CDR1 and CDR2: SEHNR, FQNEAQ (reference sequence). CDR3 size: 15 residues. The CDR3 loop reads CASSSGRTGGETQYF. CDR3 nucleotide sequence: TGTGCCAGCAGCTCTGGACGGACAGGGGGAGAGACCCAGTACTTC.

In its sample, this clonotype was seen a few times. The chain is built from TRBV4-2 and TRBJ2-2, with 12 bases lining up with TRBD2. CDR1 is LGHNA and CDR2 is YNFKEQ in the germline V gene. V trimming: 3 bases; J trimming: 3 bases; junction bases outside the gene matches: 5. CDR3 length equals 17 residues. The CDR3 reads CASSHSLAGGDTGELFF. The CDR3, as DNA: TGTGCCAGCAGCCATTCACTAGCGGGGGGAGACACCGGGGAGCTGTTTTTT.

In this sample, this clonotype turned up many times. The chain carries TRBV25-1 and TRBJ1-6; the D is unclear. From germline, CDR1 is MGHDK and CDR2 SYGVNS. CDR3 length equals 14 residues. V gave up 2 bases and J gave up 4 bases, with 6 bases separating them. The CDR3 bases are TGTGCCAGCAGTGAAACGGGGTATAATTCACCCCTCCACTTT. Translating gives CASSETGYNSPLHF. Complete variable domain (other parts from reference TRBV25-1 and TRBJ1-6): EADIYQTPRYLVIGTGKKITLECSQTMGHDKMYWYQQDPGMELHLIHYSYGVNSTEKGDLSSESTVSRIRTEHFPLTLESARPSHTSQYLCASSETGYNSPLHFGNGTRLTVT.

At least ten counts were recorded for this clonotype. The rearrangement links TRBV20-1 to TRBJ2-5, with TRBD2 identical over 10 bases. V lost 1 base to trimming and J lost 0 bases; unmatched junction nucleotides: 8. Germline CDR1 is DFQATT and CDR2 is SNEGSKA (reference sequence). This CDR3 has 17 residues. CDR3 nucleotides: TGCAGTGCTAGAGCGTGGGAGCGGGGGGGCAACCAAGAGACCCAGTACTTC. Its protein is CSARAWERGGNQETQYF.

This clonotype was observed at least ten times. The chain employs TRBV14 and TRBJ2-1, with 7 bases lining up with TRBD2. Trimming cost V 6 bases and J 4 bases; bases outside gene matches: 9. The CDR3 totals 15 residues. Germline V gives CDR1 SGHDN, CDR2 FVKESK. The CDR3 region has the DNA TGTGCCAGCAGTCCCTTAAGCGGGACGTACAATGAGCAGTTCTTC. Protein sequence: CASSPLSGTYNEQFF.

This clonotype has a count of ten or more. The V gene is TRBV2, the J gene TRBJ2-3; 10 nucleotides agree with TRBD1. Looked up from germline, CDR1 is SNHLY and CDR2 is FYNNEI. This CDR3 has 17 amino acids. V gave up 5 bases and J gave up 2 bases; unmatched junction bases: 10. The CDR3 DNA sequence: TGTGCCAGCAGTCTCACCCGACAGGGGGCTTCCACAGATACGCAGTATTTT. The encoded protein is CASSLTRQGASTDTQYF. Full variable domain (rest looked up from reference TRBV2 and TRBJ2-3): EPEVTQTPSHQVTQMGQEVILRCVPISNHLYFYWYRQILGQKVEFLVSFYNNEISEKSEIFDDQFSVERPDGSNFTLKIRSTKLEDSAMYFCASSLTRQGASTDTQYFGPGTRLTVL.

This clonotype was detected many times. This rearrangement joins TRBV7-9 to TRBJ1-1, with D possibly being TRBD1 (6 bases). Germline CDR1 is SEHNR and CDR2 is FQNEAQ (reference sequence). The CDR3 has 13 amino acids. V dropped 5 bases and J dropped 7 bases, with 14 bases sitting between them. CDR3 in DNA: TGTGCCAGCAGCCCCCCAGGGGATGTTGAAGCTTTCTTT. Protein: CASSPPGDVEAFF.

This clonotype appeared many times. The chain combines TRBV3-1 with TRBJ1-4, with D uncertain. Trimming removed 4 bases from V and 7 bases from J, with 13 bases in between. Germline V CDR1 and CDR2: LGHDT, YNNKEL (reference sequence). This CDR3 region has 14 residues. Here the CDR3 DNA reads TGTGCCAGCAGCCCCGACCTTAGCAGTGAAAAACTGTTTTTT. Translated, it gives CASSPDLSSEKLFF.

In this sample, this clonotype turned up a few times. Here the CDR3 DNA reads TGCAGCGTTGAAGTAGGAGGGGCCCCCTACGAGCAGTACTTC. Amino acid sequence: CSVEVGGAPYEQYF. The V gene is TRBV29-1, the J gene TRBJ2-7; D perhaps matches TRBD2 (6 bases). The germline CDR1 and CDR2 sequences are SQVTM and ANQGSEA. This CDR3 is 14 amino acids long. Trimming cost V 1 base and J 2 bases, with 12 bases left between them.

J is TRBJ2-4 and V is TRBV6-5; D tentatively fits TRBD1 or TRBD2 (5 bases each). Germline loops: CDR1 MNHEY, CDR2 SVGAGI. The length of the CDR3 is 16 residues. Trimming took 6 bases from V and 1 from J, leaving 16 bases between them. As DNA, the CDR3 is TGTGCCAGCAGCCGTTCCGACAGAGGGGCCAAAAACATTCAGTACTTC. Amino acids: CASSRSDRGAKNIQYF.

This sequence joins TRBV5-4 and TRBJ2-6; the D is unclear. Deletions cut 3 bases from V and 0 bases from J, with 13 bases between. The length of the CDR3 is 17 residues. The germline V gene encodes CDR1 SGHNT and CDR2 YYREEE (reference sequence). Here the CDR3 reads CASSSPALSSGANVLTF. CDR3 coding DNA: TGTGCCAGCAGCTCCCCTGCCCTCAGCTCTGGGGCCAACGTCCTGACTTTC. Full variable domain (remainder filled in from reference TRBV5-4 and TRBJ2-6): ETGVTQSPTHLIKTRGQQVTLRCSSQSGHNTVSWYQQALGQGPQFIFQYYREEENGRGNFPPRFSGLQFPNYSSELNVNALELDDSALYLCASSSPALSSGANVLTFGAGSRLTVL.

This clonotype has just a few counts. This CDR3 is CASSFGRDRPNEKLFF. CDR3 nucleotides: TGTGCCAGCAGTTTTGGCCGGGACAGGCCTAATGAAAAACTGTTTTTT. The chain recombines TRBV28 with TRBJ1-4; 8 nucleotides match TRBD1. The CDR3 spans 16 residues. Losses at the gene ends were 3 bases for V and 3 bases for J; bases not matched to a gene: 6. From germline, CDR1 is MDHEN and CDR2 SYDVKM.

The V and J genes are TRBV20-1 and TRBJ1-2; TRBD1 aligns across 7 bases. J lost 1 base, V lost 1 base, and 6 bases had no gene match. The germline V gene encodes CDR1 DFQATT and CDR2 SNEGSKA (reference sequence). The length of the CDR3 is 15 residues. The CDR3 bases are TGCAGTGCTAGAGCTGACAGGGCCGTTAACTATGGCTACACCTTC. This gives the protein CSARADRAVNYGYTF.

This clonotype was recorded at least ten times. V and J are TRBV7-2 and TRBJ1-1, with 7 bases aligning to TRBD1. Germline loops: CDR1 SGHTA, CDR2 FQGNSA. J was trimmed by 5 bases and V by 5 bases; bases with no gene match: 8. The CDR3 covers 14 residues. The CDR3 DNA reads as TGTGCCAGCAGCCGGTTGTCGACAGGGACTGAAGCTTTCTTT. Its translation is CASSRLSTGTEAFF.

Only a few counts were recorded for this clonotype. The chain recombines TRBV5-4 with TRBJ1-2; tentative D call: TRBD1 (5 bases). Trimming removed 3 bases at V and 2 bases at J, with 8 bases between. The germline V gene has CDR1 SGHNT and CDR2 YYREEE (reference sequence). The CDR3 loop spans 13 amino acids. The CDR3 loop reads CASSWGLNYGYTF. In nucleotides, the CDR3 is TGTGCCAGCAGCTGGGGCCTCAACTATGGCTACACCTTC.